This TCR beta chain was captured in a study of shared clonotypes between healthy human individuals. Repertoires were generated with immunoSEQ multiplex PCR, while TCRdb's copy carries only in-frame clones and drops some. The sample has about 1.5 million clones, roughly 97% seen once. This TCR was recovered from a man younger than 45 in good health. The sequenced sample consisted of naive CD4+ T cells sorted from blood. The subset: CD45RA+ positively selected.

The CDR3 coding sequence is TGTGCCTGGAGTGTACGTCGGATCCGGACAACTAATGAAAAACTGTTTTTT. Protein: CAWSVRRIRTTNEKLFF. The V and J genes are TRBV30 and TRBJ1-4, with no clear D. The V gene's germline CDR1 is GTSNPN and CDR2 SVGIG (reference sequence). V was cut by 0 bases and J by 0 bases, with 14 bases left in between. The CDR3 is made up of 17 amino acids. Looking up the rest from reference TRBV30 and TRBJ1-4 gives the full variable domain: SQTIHQWPATLVQPVGSPLSLECTVEGTSNPNLYWYRQAAGRGLQLLFYSVGIGQISSEVPQNLSASRPQDRQFILSSKKLLLSDSGFYLCAWSVRRIRTTNEKLFFGSGTQLSVL.